The 7 T cell receptor beta chains below were found in one sample sequenced in a study of shared clonotypes between healthy human individuals. Profiled with immunoSEQ multiplex PCR; TCRdb holds only in-frame clones, not every one. The sample gives more than 2,000,000 clones, around 90% of which show up once; roughly 0.14% is in the top ten. Sequenced sample: naive CD4+ T cells sorted from blood. The subset here: CD45RA+ positively selected. These receptors were obtained from a man between 18 and 35 years old in good health.

The rearrangement joins TRBV10-3 to TRBJ1-4; D possibly corresponds to TRBD1 (6 bases). The CDR3 has 16 amino acids. V lost 0 bases, J lost 0 bases, and 8 bases lay in between. Germline V gene sequence: CDR1 ENHRY, CDR2 SYGVKD. The CDR3 protein is CAISESGGATNEKLFF. The DNA for the CDR3 is TGTGCCATCAGTGAGTCCGGGGGCGCAACTAATGAAAAACTGTTTTTT.

The chain carries TRBV12-5 and TRBJ1-6; D is unclear. V lost 1 base and J 6 bases, leaving 10 bases between the germline ends. In germline, CDR1 is LGHNT, CDR2 FRNRAP. The CDR3 length is 15 residues. This CDR3 is CASGLELTGNSPLHF. CDR3 DNA sequence: TGTGCTAGTGGTTTGGAACTGACCGGTAATTCACCCCTCCACTTT.

This clone was seen a single time. The chain links TRBV28 to TRBJ1-2; D is unclear. Germline CDR1 is MDHEN and CDR2 is SYDVKM. V was clipped by 3 bases and J by 4 bases, with 18 bases between them. CDR3 length: 16 residues. CDR3 protein: CASSFPSSGEGYGYTF. The CDR3 DNA is TGTGCCAGCAGTTTTCCGAGTTCTGGGGAGGGCTATGGCTACACCTTC.

V gene TRBV6-1 combines with J gene TRBJ1-1, with D possibly being TRBD1 (5 bases). CDR1 MNHNS and CDR2 SASEGT come from the germline V gene. V lost 2 bases to trimming and J lost 1 base, with 8 bases between them. The CDR3 length is 14 residues. Here the CDR3 reads CASSELGENTEAFF. DNA of the CDR3: TGTGCCAGCAGTGAACTGGGGGAGAACACTGAAGCTTTCTTT.

The chain uses TRBV2 and TRBJ1-3, with D maybe TRBD1 (5 bases). Germline CDR1 and CDR2: SNHLY and FYNNEI. The CDR3 totals 16 residues. V was cut by 1 base and J by 5 bases, with 15 bases left in between. The CDR3 protein is CASSEEAVGVRNTIYF. The CDR3 nucleotides are TGTGCCAGCAGTGAAGAAGCGGTGGGGGTTCGAAACACCATATATTTT.

The V call is TRBV5-1, the J call TRBJ2-5; 9 bases are a match to TRBD1. CDR1 is SGHRS, CDR2 YFSETQ, per germline. Germline trimming cut 6 bases from V and 5 bases from J; bases unmatched to any gene: 11. CDR3 length: 15 amino acids. CDR3 in amino acids: CASTERTGGGETQYF. The CDR3 DNA is TGCGCCAGCACCGAAAGAACAGGGGGCGGTGAGACCCAGTACTTC.

In its sample, this clone was seen once. The chain combines TRBV9 with TRBJ2-3; 7 bases are shared with TRBD2. This CDR3 spans 15 amino acids. With 1 base clipped from V and 1 base from J, the junction kept 3 bases outside the gene matches. CDR1 SGDLS and CDR2 YYNGEE come from the germline V gene. The CDR3 region has the DNA TGTGCCAGCAGCGTACGGAGCGGGGGCACAGATACGCAGTATTTT. Its protein product is CASSVRSGGTDTQYF.